This T cell receptor (beta chain) derives from a study of response to subunit inactivated influenza vaccine. This clonotype was observed many times. TCRdb analysed the RT-PCR reads with MiXCR anew, one entry per CDR3 protein. The sample yields 150,000 to 200,000 distinct CDR3 sequences, 12% seen once. These data were likewise used in another study, on T cells expressing NK-cell markers. That investigation notes: Production of TCR beta cDNA relied on 5'RACE template switching with UMIs. In a handful of donors, these clonotypes also led the CD3+CD56-NKG2C+ fraction. The HCMV specificity of the expanded NKG2C+ T cell clones stayed unresolved.

This TCR derives from a middle-aged man who received an inactivated influenza vaccine. The sample here was CD8+ T cells sorted from PBMCs, taken about 12 days after vaccination.

The chain's CDR3 is CSVEGGSKYEQYF. In DNA, the CDR3 is TGCAGCGTTGAAGGAGGATCTAAGTACGAGCAGTACTTC. The chain combines TRBV29-1 with TRBJ2-7, with unresolved D. The V and J ends lost 1 base and 4 bases respectively, with 11 bases between them. The CDR3 length is 13 residues. CDR1 and CDR2 from the germline V gene are SQVTM and ANQGSEA.